This TCR beta chain comes out of a study of T cells after yellow fever vaccination. TCRdb re-called the 5' RACE reads with MiXCR, one entry per CDR3 protein. This repertoire shows fewer than 650,000 distinct CDR3 sequences, just over 20% found once; its top ten account for around 16%. The sample holds many counts of this clonotype. The CDR3 contains 16 residues. Per the germline V gene, CDR1 is SGHKS and CDR2 is YYEKEE (reference sequence). Trimming took 2 bases from V and 0 from J, leaving 12 bases between them. J is TRBJ2-1 and V is TRBV5-5, with TRBD1 as a possible D gene (6 bases). The sample in question was PBMCs, obtained less than 25 days after the first yellow fever vaccination. The receptor was isolated from a man aged 18 to 29 who received the YFV17D yellow fever vaccine. The CDR3 loop reads CASSLTGLSSYNEQFF. The CDR3 coding sequence is TGTGCCAGCAGCTTAACAGGGCTTAGCTCCTACAATGAGCAGTTCTTC.